A selection of T cell receptor beta chains follows, all from one sample in a study of technical replicates of blood from a handful of donors. TCRdb's table, derived via immunoSEQ multiplex PCR, lists solely in-frame clones and lacks some. There are 60,000 to 75,000 clones in the sample; approximately 87% occur only once, and about 5.5% lies in the top ten. Specimen: PBMCs. The source is a human donor in good health. Some clones in this sample may be carry-over from other donors' samples. Both conserved end residues are part of each CDR3. A D gene is named only where the DNA matches it firmly. Clone size is not always given. Where it is, it says once, few, many or a class for expanded clones.

cdr3_nt | cdr3_aa | j_call | clone_size | d_call | v_call
TGTGCCAGCAGCTCCAGGGCCTCTAACTATGGCTACACCTTC | CASSSRASNYGYTF | TRBJ1-2 | few | NA | TRBV7-9
TGTGCCAGCAGCCAAGCCGGGACAGGGCATGGAGAGACCCAGTACTTC | CASSQAGTGHGETQYF | TRBJ2-5 | NA | TRBD1 | TRBV4-2
TGTGCCAGCAGCTTCACCACAGGGTTTAGGGATGGCTACACCTTC | CASSFTTGFRDGYTF | TRBJ1-2 | NA | NA | TRBV5-6
TGTGCCAGCAGCCTAGCCGGGACAGTCAATGAGCAGTTCTTC | CASSLAGTVNEQFF | TRBJ2-1 | NA | TRBD1 | TRBV7-9
TGTGCCAGCAGTTACGCACAGGGCGCCTACGAGCAGTACTTC | CASSYAQGAYEQYF | TRBJ2-7 | NA | NA | TRBV6-5
TGTGCCAGCAGCAGGATAATGAGCGCCGGGGAGCTGTTTTTT | CASSRIMSAGELFF | TRBJ2-2 | once | NA | TRBV5-6
TGTGCCAGTAGAACAGGGGTGAGAACCGGGGAGCTGTTTTTT | CASRTGVRTGELFF | TRBJ2-2 | NA | TRBD1 | TRBV2
TGCGCCAGCAGCCAAGCTCTAGCGGGAGTCCACGAGCAGTACTTC | CASSQALAGVHEQYF | TRBJ2-7 | NA | TRBD2 | TRBV4-3
TGTGCCAGCAGCAGGGGTGTAGGTCAGCCCCAGCATTTT | CASSRGVGQPQHF | TRBJ1-5 | NA | NA | TRBV7-2
TGTGCCACCTATAGTGGGAGGTACAACTATGGCTACACCTTC | CATYSGRYNYGYTF | TRBJ1-2 | NA | NA | TRBV6-5
TGTGCCAGCAGCCTGGACAGGGGTTATGGCTACACCTTC | CASSLDRGYGYTF | TRBJ1-2 | NA | TRBD1 | TRBV11-3
TGTGCCAGCAGTCAACCCGGGACAGGGAAAGAGTATGGCTACACCTTC | CASSQPGTGKEYGYTF | TRBJ1-2 | NA | TRBD1 | TRBV7-9
TGTGCCAGCACCCTGGGCAGGGAAGCTTTCTTT | CASTLGREAFF | TRBJ1-1 | NA | NA | TRBV6-5
TGTGCCAGCAGCTTAGGGACAGCTTCCTACGAGCAGTACTTC | CASSLGTASYEQYF | TRBJ2-7 | NA | TRBD1 | TRBV5-6
TGTGCCAGCAGTGAAGGGCTAGCGGCCTACAATGAGCAGTTCTTC | CASSEGLAAYNEQFF | TRBJ2-1 | once | TRBD2 | TRBV25-1
TGTGCCAGCAGTACCGGAGGATCTTACAATGAGCAGTTCTTC | CASSTGGSYNEQFF | TRBJ2-1 | NA | NA | TRBV9
TGTGCCAGCAGCTTAGGGACAGGGTCCTATGGCTACACCTTC | CASSLGTGSYGYTF | TRBJ1-2 | NA | TRBD1 | TRBV7-3
TGTGCCGTCGGACAGAGCACAGATACGCAGTATTTT | CAVGQSTDTQYF | TRBJ2-3 | NA | NA | TRBV10-3
TGTGCCAGCAGCCGTGGGGACAGCAGAGCTTCATATAGCAATCAGCCCCAGCATTTT | CASSRGDSRASYSNQPQHF | TRBJ1-5 | NA | TRBD1 | TRBV5-6
TGTGCCAGCAGCTTCCACGTACAAGAGCAGTACTTC | CASSFHVQEQYF | TRBJ2-7 | once | NA | TRBV7-9
TGTGCCAGCAGCCCGGACAGGGCCCACACCGGGGAGCTGTTTTTT | CASSPDRAHTGELFF | TRBJ2-2 | NA | TRBD1 | TRBV11-3
TGCGCCAGCAGCCAGGGGGGATGGAGCATTCAGTACTTC | CASSQGGWSIQYF | TRBJ2-4 | NA | NA | TRBV4-3
TGTGCCAGCAGCTTCAGGGGGCGCGTTCAGCCCCAGCATTTT | CASSFRGRVQPQHF | TRBJ1-5 | NA | TRBD1 | TRBV5-6
TGTGCCAGCAACGCCCGAGGGCAGGGGGTACATACGCAGTATTTT | CASNARGQGVHTQYF | TRBJ2-3 | NA | TRBD1 | TRBV7-8
TGTGCCAGCAGTAGGACAGCTAACACTGAAGCTTTCTTT | CASSRTANTEAFF | TRBJ1-1 | many | NA | TRBV6-1
TGTGCCAGCAGCAGCCACAGGTCGGGACTAGCGAGAACCTACGAGCAGTACTTC | CASSSHRSGLARTYEQYF | TRBJ2-7 | NA | NA | TRBV21-1
TGCGCCAGCAGCCTGGGCGCTTACAACTATGGCTACACCTTC | CASSLGAYNYGYTF | TRBJ1-2 | NA | NA | TRBV5-1
TGTGCCAGCAGCCCTAGTTCTTGGCGGGGCAGCACAGATACGCAGTATTTT | CASSPSSWRGSTDTQYF | TRBJ2-3 | few | NA | TRBV9
TGTGCCAGCAGCCCGACAGGGGGCAATCAGCCCCAGCATTTT | CASSPTGGNQPQHF | TRBJ1-5 | NA | TRBD1 | TRBV7-2
TGTGCCAGCAGCAAGTCCGGGACAGGGGATCAGCCCCAGCATTTT | CASSKSGTGDQPQHF | TRBJ1-5 | NA | TRBD1 | TRBV7-9
TGCGCCAGCAGCTTGGACGGGGACAGCTATGGCTACACCTTC | CASSLDGDSYGYTF | TRBJ1-2 | NA | TRBD1 | TRBV5-1
TGCGCCAGCAGCCAAGGGACAGGGGGCACAGATACGCAGTATTTT | CASSQGTGGTDTQYF | TRBJ2-3 | NA | TRBD1 | TRBV4-3
TGTGCCTGGAGTGTGGGCTTCCAAGAGACCCAGTACTTC | CAWSVGFQETQYF | TRBJ2-5 | NA | NA | TRBV30
TGTGCCAGCAGCCGAGGGACTAGCGGAAACAATGAGCAGTTCTTC | CASSRGTSGNNEQFF | TRBJ2-1 | NA | TRBD2 | TRBV7-9
TGTGCCAGCAGCCAAGTTCAGGCCGGGGAGCTGTTTTTT | CASSQVQAGELFF | TRBJ2-2 | large | NA | TRBV14
TGTGCCTGGAGTGTACGCTCTTCTCCGGCGGGTGGCTACACCTTC | CAWSVRSSPAGGYTF | TRBJ1-2 | NA | NA | TRBV30
TGCGCCAGCAGCCAAGCACAGGGTTATTCGGAGACCCAGTACTTC | CASSQAQGYSETQYF | TRBJ2-5 | NA | NA | TRBV4-3
TGTGCCAGCAGCTTAGCAGCGGGGGGGACCTACGAGCAGTACTTC | CASSLAAGGTYEQYF | TRBJ2-7 | NA | TRBD2 | TRBV7-9
TGTGCCAGCAGTACGAACGGACAGGGCCATGGCTACACCTTC | CASSTNGQGHGYTF | TRBJ1-2 | NA | TRBD1 | TRBV7-9
TGTGCCATCAGTGCCCCCCCCATAAGCGGGATAGGTTCGGGCGGGGAGCTGTTTTTT | CAISAPPISGIGSGGELFF | TRBJ2-2 | NA | TRBD2 | TRBV10-3
TGTGCCAGCAGCCCCGGGACAGATCACACCGGGGAGCTGTTTTTT | CASSPGTDHTGELFF | TRBJ2-2 | NA | TRBD1 | TRBV7-7
TGTGCCAGCCACGGGTCGGGGTTCTGGCAGCCCCAGCATTTT | CASHGSGFWQPQHF | TRBJ1-5 | NA | NA | TRBV18
TGTGCCAGCAGCTTGGATGGCGGGGGGGCAGAGACCCAGTACTTC | CASSLDGGGAETQYF | TRBJ2-5 | NA | TRBD2 | TRBV5-5
TGCGCCAGCAGCCAACAGGGGTCCGAATACGAGCAGTACTTC | CASSQQGSEYEQYF | TRBJ2-7 | once | TRBD1 | TRBV5-1
TGCGCCAGCAGCCAAGATCTTGGAGGCAGGGGGCAGTTCTTC | CASSQDLGGRGQFF | TRBJ2-1 | once | NA | TRBV4-3
TGTGCCAGCAGTTTACGACTAGCCTACGAGCAGTACTTC | CASSLRLAYEQYF | TRBJ2-7 | NA | NA | TRBV27
TGTGCCAGCAGCCCCGGGGGACGGTTGGCCACTGAAGCTTTCTTT | CASSPGGRLATEAFF | TRBJ1-1 | few | NA | TRBV7-6
TGCGCCAGCAGCGGCGCTAGCGGGAGCACAGATACGCAGTATTTT | CASSGASGSTDTQYF | TRBJ2-3 | NA | TRBD2 | TRBV5-1
TGCAGCGTTGAGGGGCCCGGGGCTTTCTTT | CSVEGPGAFF | TRBJ1-1 | NA | NA | TRBV29-1
TGTGCCAGCAGTGATCGGCAGGTCGGCGGCTACACCTTC | CASSDRQVGGYTF | TRBJ1-2 | NA | NA | TRBV25-1
TGTGCCAGCAGCTTGGGCCAGCGGAGCCCTTTTAGGACCGGGGAGCTGTTTTTT | CASSLGQRSPFRTGELFF | TRBJ2-2 | NA | NA | TRBV5-4
TGTGCCAGCACGGGACAGTTGAACACTGAAGCTTTCTTT | CASTGQLNTEAFF | TRBJ1-1 | NA | TRBD1 | TRBV27
TGTGCCAGTAGTACCGGACAGGGGAGCTCGGAAGCTTTCTTT | CASSTGQGSSEAFF | TRBJ1-1 | few | TRBD1 | TRBV19
TGTGCCAGCCGTGCCCGGGACTTCAACAGGGGCACCTTC | CASRARDFNRGTF | TRBJ1-2 | NA | TRBD1 | TRBV27
TGTGCCAGCAGCCCAGGGGTTTTAGGGCCCCAGCATTTT | CASSPGVLGPQHF | TRBJ1-5 | NA | NA | TRBV27
TGTGCCAGCAGTGCTCAGGGAAACACCATATATTTT | CASSAQGNTIYF | TRBJ1-3 | NA | NA | TRBV2